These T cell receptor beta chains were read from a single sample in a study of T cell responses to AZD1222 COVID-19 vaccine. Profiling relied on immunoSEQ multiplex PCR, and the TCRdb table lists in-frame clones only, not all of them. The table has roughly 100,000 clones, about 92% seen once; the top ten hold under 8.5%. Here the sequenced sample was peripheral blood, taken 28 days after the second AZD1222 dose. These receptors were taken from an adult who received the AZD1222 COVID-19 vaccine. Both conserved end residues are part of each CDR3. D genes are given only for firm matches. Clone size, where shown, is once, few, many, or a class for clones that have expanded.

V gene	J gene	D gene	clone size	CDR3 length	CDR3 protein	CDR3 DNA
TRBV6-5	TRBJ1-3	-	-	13	CASRGAPGNTIYF	TGTGCCAGCAGGGGGGCACCTGGAAACACCATATATTTT
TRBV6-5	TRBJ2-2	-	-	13	CASRPQSTGELFF	TGTGCCAGCAGGCCACAGAGCACCGGGGAGCTGTTTTTT
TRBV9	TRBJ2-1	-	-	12	CAERTVYNEQFF	TGTGCCGAGCGGACGGTTTACAATGAGCAGTTCTTC
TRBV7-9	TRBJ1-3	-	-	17	CASSPPRGRSDGNTIYF	TGTGCCAGCAGCCCCCCCAGGGGCAGGTCGGATGGAAACACCATATATTTT
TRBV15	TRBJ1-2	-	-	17	CATSRDPGGSPNYGYTF	TGTGCCACCAGCAGGGATCCGGGCGGAAGCCCTAACTATGGCTACACCTTC
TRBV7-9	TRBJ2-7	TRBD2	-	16	CASSSSGGESSYEQYF	TGTGCCAGCAGCTCTAGCGGGGGTGAAAGCTCCTACGAGCAGTACTTC
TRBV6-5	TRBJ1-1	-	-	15	CASNLGTPMNTEAFF	TGTGCCAGCAACCTCGGGACACCTATGAACACTGAAGCTTTCTTT
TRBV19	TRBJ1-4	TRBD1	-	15	CATTDRGATNEKLFF	TGTGCCACCACCGACAGGGGCGCAACTAATGAAAAACTGTTTTTT
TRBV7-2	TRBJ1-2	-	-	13	CASSLDRVRGYTF	TGTGCCAGCAGCTTAGACAGGGTTCGTGGCTACACCTTC
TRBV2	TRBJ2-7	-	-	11	CASSRQYEQYF	TGTGCCAGCAGCCGGCAGTACGAGCAGTACTTC
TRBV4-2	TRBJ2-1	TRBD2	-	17	CASSQASSGGPYNEQFF	TGTGCCAGCAGCCAAGCCTCTAGCGGGGGTCCCTACAATGAGCAGTTCTTC
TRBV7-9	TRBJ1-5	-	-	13	CASSLGQAQPQHF	TGTGCCAGCAGCTTAGGACAGGCCCAGCCCCAGCATTTT
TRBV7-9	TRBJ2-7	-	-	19	CASSSNRGNEFLKTYEQYF	TGTGCCAGCAGCTCTAACCGGGGCAACGAATTCCTAAAAACCTACGAGCAGTACTTC
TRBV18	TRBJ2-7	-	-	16	CASSPLSRDLTYEQYF	TGTGCCAGCTCACCACTTTCCAGGGACTTAACCTACGAGCAGTACTTC
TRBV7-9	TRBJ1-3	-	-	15	CASSPRPISGNTIYF	TGTGCCAGCAGCCCGCGACCGATCTCTGGAAACACCATATATTTT
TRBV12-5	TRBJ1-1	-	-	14	CASGLTGTNTEAFF	TGTGCTAGTGGTCTGACAGGAACGAACACTGAAGCTTTCTTT
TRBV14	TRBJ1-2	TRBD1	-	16	CASSQDWATGYYGYTF	TGTGCCAGCAGCCAAGATTGGGCGACAGGGTACTATGGCTACACCTTC
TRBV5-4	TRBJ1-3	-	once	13	CASSPISGNTIYF	TGTGCCAGCAGCCCGATATCTGGAAACACCATATATTTT
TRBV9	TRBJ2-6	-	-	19	CASSPRTLTASSGANVLTF	TGTGCCAGCAGCCCCAGGACTCTTACCGCGAGCTCTGGGGCCAACGTCCTGACTTTC
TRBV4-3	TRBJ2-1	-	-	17	CASSQEGEGVRYNEQFF	TGCGCCAGCAGCCAAGAAGGTGAGGGGGTGAGGTACAATGAGCAGTTCTTC
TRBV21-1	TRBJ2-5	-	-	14	CASSKTAEQETQYF	TGTGCCAGCAGCAAAACGGCAGAACAAGAGACCCAGTACTTC
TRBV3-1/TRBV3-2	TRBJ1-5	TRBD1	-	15	CASSMGQGARQPQHF	TGTGCCAGCAGCATGGGACAGGGGGCTCGACAGCCCCAGCATTTT
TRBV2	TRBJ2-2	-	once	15	CATRPRLADFGELFF	TGTGCCACCCGCCCCCGCTTGGCTGACTTCGGGGAGCTGTTTTTT
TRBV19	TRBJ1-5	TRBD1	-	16	CASSLHGQGEGQPQHF	TGTGCCAGTAGTCTTCACGGACAGGGGGAAGGTCAGCCCCAGCATTTT
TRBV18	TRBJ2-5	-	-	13	CASSRAEEETQYF	TGTGCCAGCTCACGGGCGGAAGAAGAGACCCAGTACTTC
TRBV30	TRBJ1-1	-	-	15	CAWSVHGGVNTEAFF	TGTGCCTGGAGTGTACATGGGGGGGTGAACACTGAAGCTTTCTTT
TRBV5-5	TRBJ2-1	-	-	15	CASSLGGARPGEQFF	TGTGCCAGCAGCTTGGGAGGTGCCCGGCCTGGGGAGCAGTTCTTC
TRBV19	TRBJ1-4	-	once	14	CASSIPGNTEKLFF	TGTGCCAGTAGTATACCAGGGAATACTGAAAAACTGTTTTTT
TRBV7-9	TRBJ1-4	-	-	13	CASSSRAPEKLFF	TGTGCCAGCAGCAGCCGGGCTCCTGAAAAACTGTTTTTT
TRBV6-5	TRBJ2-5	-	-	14	CASSYSGSQETQYF	TGTGCCAGCAGTTACTCGGGCAGCCAGGAGACCCAGTACTTC
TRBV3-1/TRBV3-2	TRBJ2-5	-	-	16	CASSHVTGQGRETQYF	TGTGCCAGCAGCCACGTCACAGGGCAGGGAAGGGAGACCCAGTACTTC
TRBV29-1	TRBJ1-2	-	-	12	CSAPRGRGGYTF	TGCAGCGCGCCACGGGGGAGAGGGGGCTACACCTTC
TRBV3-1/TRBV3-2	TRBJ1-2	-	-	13	CASSQPPGYGYTF	TGTGCCAGCAGCCAACCCCCAGGCTATGGCTACACCTTC
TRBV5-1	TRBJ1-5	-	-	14	CASSLGQQAQPQHF	TGCGCCAGCAGCTTGGGCCAACAGGCTCAGCCCCAGCATTTT
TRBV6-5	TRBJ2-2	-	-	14	CATVDSLNTGELFF	TGTGCCACCGTGGACAGCCTAAACACCGGGGAGCTGTTTTTT
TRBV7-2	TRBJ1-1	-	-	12	CASSLESRSAFF	TGTGCCAGCAGCTTAGAGAGCAGATCGGCTTTCTTT
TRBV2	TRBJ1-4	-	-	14	CASSRGDRDEKLFF	TGTGCCAGCAGTCGGGGGGATCGAGATGAAAAACTGTTTTTT
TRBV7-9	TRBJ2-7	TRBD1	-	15	CASSTGQGGTYEQYF	TGTGCCAGCAGCACAGGACAGGGGGGGACCTACGAGCAGTACTTC
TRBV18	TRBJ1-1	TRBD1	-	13	CASSPRTGDEAFF	TGTGCCAGCTCACCGAGGACAGGCGATGAAGCTTTCTTT
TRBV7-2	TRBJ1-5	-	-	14	CASSLGLGGQPQHF	TGTGCCAGCAGCTTAGGGCTAGGGGGACAGCCCCAGCATTTT
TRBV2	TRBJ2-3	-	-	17	CASSDAVAGWTGATQYF	TGTGCCAGCAGTGATGCTGTCGCGGGGTGGACGGGCGCTACGCAGTATTTT
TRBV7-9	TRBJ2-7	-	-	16	CASSPASNLGLYEQYF	TGTGCCAGCAGCCCTGCCTCCAACCTGGGGCTTTACGAGCAGTACTTC
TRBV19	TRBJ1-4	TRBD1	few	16	CASSISGQGTNEKLFF	TGTGCCAGTAGTATTTCAGGACAGGGGACTAATGAAAAACTGTTTTTT
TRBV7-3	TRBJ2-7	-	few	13	CASSLRGFDEQYF	TGTGCCAGCAGCTTAAGGGGATTTGACGAGCAGTACTTC
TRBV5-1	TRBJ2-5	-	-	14	CVSSLDTNRETQYF	TGCGTCAGCAGCTTGGATACGAACAGGGAGACCCAGTACTTC
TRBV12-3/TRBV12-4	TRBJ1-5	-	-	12	CASRASNQPQHF	TGTGCCAGCAGGGCTAGCAATCAGCCCCAGCATTTT
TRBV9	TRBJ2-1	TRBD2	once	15	CASSVEGGHYNEQFF	TGTGCCAGCAGCGTTGAGGGAGGGCACTACAATGAGCAGTTCTTC
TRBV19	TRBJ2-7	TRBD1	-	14	CASSRAGGFYEQYF	TGTGCCAGTAGCAGGGCAGGGGGCTTTTACGAGCAGTACTTC
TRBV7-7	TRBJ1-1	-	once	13	CASSLQQNTEAFF	TGTGCTAGCAGTTTACAGCAGAACACTGAAGCTTTCTTT
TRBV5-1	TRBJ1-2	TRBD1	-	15	CASSSGTATNYGYTF	TGCGCCAGCAGCTCCGGGACAGCAACCAACTATGGCTACACCTTC
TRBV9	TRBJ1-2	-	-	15	CASSVGGTSLYGYTF	TGTGCCAGCAGCGTAGGCGGGACATCCCTCTATGGCTACACCTTC